The 10 T cell receptor beta chains given below trace back to one sample, sequenced in a study of OX40 agonist ivuxolimab in advanced cancers. Assay: immunoSEQ multiplex PCR; the TCRdb copy retains only in-frame clones and omits some. This table has around 30,000 clones, about four fifths appearing once. This specimen was CD4+ or CD8+ T cells sorted from blood, taken in a trial of the OX40 agonist ivuxolimab. These receptors all come from an adult with an advanced solid tumor such as melanoma, head and neck, liver or kidney cancer.

V usage is TRBV10-1 and J usage is TRBJ2-7, with 11 bases matching TRBD2. There are 16 residues in the CDR3. After removal of 0 bases from V and 4 bases from J, the junction contained 5 bases not matched to a gene. Germline V lookup: CDR1 WNHNN, CDR2 SYGVQD (reference sequence). This chain's CDR3 is CASSESRLAGLYEQYF. CDR3 nucleotide sequence: TGCGCCAGCAGTGAGTCTCGACTAGCGGGACTTTACGAGCAGTACTTC.

The genes are TRBV9 and TRBJ1-2, with D possibly matching TRBD1 (5 bases). The CDR3 contains 19 residues. Germline values: CDR1 SGDLS, CDR2 YYNGEE. The V gene lost 0 bases and the J gene lost 4 bases, with 25 bases spanning the gap. In DNA form, the CDR3 reads TGTGCCAGCAGCGTAGATCGGAGTGTCGAGGTAGGGGACGGCTATGGCTACACCTTC. Translated, it gives CASSVDRSVEVGDGYGYTF.

With respect to this clone: One base separates it from a far larger clone, so it is likely a read error. The rearrangement links TRBV7-2 to TRBJ2-5; TRBD2 is a possible D gene (6 bases). Matching the DNA end better, TRBJ2-7 makes the J call doubtful. Per germline, CDR1 SGHTA and CDR2 FQGNSA. This CDR3 is 16 amino acids long. CDR3 region: CASSLGRGGATYEQYF. As DNA, the CDR3 is TGTGCCAGCAGCTTGGGTCGGGGCGGGGCCACCTACGAGCAGTACTTC.

The chain carries TRBV6-6 and TRBJ2-7; 11 nucleotides align to TRBD2. Looked up from germline, CDR1 is MNHNY and CDR2 is SVGAGI (reference sequence). With 5 bases clipped from V and 1 base from J, the junction kept 4 bases outside the gene matches. CDR3 length: 15 amino acids. The CDR3 spells CASSRTSGSSYEQYF. The CDR3, as DNA: TGTGCCAGCAGTAGGACTAGCGGGTCTTCCTACGAGCAGTACTTC.

This chain uses TRBV7-9 with TRBJ2-3; perhaps TRBD2 as D (6 bases). V lost 5 bases and J 0 bases, leaving 6 bases between the germline ends. CDR1 is SEHNR and CDR2 is FQNEAQ in the germline V gene (reference sequence). The length of the CDR3 is 13 residues. The CDR3 region is CASSRGSTDTQYF. CDR3 in DNA: TGTGCCAGCAGCCGGGGGAGCACAGATACGCAGTATTTT.

The CDR3 coding sequence is TGTGCCAGCAGCTTATCTTACCTGGCTGTAATCGGCTATGGCTACACCTTC. Its protein is CASSLSYLAVIGYGYTF. The V and J genes are TRBV7-8 and TRBJ1-2; D call uncertain. The CDR3 is 17 residues long. The V gene lost 2 bases and the J gene lost 4 bases, with 20 bases spanning the gap. Germline V gene lookup returns CDR1 SGHVS and CDR2 FQNEAQ.

The sample holds a few counts of this clone. J is TRBJ2-1 and V is TRBV29-1, with 11 bases aligning to TRBD1. The CDR3 spans 14 residues. Germline V gives CDR1 SQVTM, CDR2 ANQGSEA. With 2 bases clipped from V and 7 bases from J, the junction kept 4 bases outside the gene matches. The CDR3 sequence is CSVEWDRGGNEQFF. CDR3 DNA: TGCAGCGTTGAATGGGACAGGGGGGGGAATGAGCAGTTCTTC.

The chain combines TRBV4-1 with TRBJ1-5, with 9 bases identical to TRBD1. Germline assignment: CDR1 MGHRA and CDR2 YSYEKL. There are 16 residues in the CDR3. After removal of 2 bases from V and 0 bases from J, the junction contained 2 bases not matched to a gene. CDR3 amino acids: CASSQPGQGSNQPQHF. Here the CDR3 DNA reads TGCGCCAGCAGCCAACCGGGACAGGGTAGCAATCAGCCCCAGCATTTT.

J is TRBJ2-1 and V is TRBV5-1; TRBD2 matches at 10 bases. From germline, CDR1 is SGHRS and CDR2 YFSETQ. This CDR3 has 17 residues. Trimming took 7 bases from V and 5 from J; bases not matched to a gene: 15. CDR3: CASAAFSERGGNNEQFF. Written as DNA, the CDR3 is TGCGCCAGCGCCGCGTTCTCCGAGCGGGGGGGCAACAATGAGCAGTTCTTC.

The chain links TRBV7-9 to TRBJ1-6; D remains unclear. V was cut by 2 bases and J by 14 bases, with 10 bases left in between. The CDR3 sequence is 12 residues long. CDR1 and CDR2 from the germline V gene are SEHNR and FQNEAQ (reference sequence). CDR3 protein: CASSLTAGSLHF. Written as DNA, the CDR3 is TGTGCCAGCAGCTTAACAGCCGGGTCCCTCCACTTT.